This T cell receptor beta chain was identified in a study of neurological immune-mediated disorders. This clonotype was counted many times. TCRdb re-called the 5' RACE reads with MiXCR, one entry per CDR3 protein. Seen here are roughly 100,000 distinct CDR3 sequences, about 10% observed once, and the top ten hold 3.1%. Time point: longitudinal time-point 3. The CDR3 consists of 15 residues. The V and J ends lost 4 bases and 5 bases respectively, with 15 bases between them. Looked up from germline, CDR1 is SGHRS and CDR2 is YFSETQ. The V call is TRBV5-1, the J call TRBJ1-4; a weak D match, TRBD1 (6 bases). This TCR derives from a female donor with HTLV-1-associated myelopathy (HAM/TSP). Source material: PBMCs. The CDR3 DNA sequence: TGCGCCAGCAGCACGCAGGGGACGGAAAATGAAAAACTGTTTTTT. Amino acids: CASSTQGTENEKLFF.